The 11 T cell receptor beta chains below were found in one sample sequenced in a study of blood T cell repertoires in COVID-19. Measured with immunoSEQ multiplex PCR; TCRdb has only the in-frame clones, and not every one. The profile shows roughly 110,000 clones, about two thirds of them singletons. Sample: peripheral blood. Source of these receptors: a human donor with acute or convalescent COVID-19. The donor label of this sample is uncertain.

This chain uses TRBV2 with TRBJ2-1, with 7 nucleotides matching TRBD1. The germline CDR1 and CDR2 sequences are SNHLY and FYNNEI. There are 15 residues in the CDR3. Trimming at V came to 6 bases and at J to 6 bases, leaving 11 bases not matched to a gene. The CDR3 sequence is CASRRDSPLGNEQFF. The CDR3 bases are TGTGCCAGCAGAAGGGACAGTCCGCTTGGCAATGAGCAGTTCTTC.

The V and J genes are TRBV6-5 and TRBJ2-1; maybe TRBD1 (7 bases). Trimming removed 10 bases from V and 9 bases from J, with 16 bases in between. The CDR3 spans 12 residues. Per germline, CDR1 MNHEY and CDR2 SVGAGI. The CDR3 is CATGRQGGEQFF. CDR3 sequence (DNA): TGTGCCACCGGGAGACAGGGTGGTGAGCAGTTCTTC.

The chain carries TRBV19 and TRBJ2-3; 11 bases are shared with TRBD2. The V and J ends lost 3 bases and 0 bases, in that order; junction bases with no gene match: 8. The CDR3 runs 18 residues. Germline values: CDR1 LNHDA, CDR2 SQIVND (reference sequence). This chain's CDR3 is CASSMSPLAGGSTDTQYF. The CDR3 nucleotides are TGTGCCAGTAGTATGTCCCCGCTAGCGGGGGGAAGCACAGATACGCAGTATTTT. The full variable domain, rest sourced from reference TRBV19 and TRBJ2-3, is DGGITQSPKYLFRKEGQNVTLSCEQNLNHDAMYWYRQDPGQGLRLIYYSQIVNDFQKGDIAEGYSVSREKKESFPLTVTSAQKNPTAFYLCASSMSPLAGGSTDTQYFGPGTRLTVL.

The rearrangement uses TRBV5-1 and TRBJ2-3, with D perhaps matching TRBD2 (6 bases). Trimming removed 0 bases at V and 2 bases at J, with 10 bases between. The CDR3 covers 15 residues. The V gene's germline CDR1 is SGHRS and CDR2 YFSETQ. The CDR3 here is CASSLGDFFTDTQYF. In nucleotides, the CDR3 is TGCGCCAGCAGCTTGGGGGACTTCTTCACAGATACGCAGTATTTT.

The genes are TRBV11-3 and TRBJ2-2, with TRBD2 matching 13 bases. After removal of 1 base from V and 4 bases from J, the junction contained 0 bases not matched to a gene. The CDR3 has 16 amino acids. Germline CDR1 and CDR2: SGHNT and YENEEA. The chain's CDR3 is CASSLGLAGGTGELFF. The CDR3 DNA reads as TGTGCCAGCAGCTTAGGACTAGCGGGGGGCACCGGGGAGCTGTTTTTT.

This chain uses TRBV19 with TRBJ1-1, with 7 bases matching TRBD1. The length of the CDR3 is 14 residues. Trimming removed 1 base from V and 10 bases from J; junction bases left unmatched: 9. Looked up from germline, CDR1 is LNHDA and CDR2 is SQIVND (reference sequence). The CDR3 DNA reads TGTGCCAGTAGTATAGGACAGGGCAGCCTTAGAGCTTTCTTT. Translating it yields CASSIGQGSLRAFF.

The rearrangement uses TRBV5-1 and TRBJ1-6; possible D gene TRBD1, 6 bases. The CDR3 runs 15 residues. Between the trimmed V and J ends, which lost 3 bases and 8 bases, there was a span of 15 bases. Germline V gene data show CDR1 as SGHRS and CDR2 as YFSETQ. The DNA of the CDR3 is TGCGCCAGCAGCTGGGGACAAATTCCTTATTCACCCCTCCACTTT. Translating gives CASSWGQIPYSPLHF.

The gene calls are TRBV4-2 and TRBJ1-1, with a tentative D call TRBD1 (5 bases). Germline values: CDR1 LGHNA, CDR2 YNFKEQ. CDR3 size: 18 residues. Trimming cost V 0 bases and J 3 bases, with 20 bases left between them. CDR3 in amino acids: CASSQDVRTGGGDTEAFF. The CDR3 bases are TGTGCCAGCAGCCAAGATGTCCGGACGGGTGGGGGGGACACTGAAGCTTTCTTT.

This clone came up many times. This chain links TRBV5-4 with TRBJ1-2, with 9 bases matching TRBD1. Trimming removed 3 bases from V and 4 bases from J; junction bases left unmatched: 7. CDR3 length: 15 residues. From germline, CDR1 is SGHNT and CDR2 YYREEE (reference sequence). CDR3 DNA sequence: TGTGCCAGCAGCTGGAGGACAGGGGTTCCCTATGGCTACACCTTC. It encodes CASSWRTGVPYGYTF.

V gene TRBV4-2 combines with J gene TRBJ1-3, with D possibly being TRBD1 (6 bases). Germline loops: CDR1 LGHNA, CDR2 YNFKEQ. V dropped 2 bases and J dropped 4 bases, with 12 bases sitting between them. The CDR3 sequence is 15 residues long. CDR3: CASSQKQGTGNTIYF. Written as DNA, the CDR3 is TGTGCCAGCAGCCAAAAACAGGGAACAGGAAACACCATATATTTT.

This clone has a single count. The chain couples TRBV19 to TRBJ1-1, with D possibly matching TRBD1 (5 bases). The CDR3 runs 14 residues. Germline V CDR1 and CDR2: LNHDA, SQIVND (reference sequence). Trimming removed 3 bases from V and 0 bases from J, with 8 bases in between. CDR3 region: CASSIRAVNTEAFF. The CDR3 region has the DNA TGTGCCAGTAGTATCAGGGCGGTGAACACTGAAGCTTTCTTT.